The clone carrying this T cell receptor beta chain was counted between two and nine times. The same CDR3 is also encoded by other DNA sequences in this sample. Following RNA extraction, reverse transcription yielded cDNA that acted as the sequencing template. TCRdb's copy holds only in-frame clones and misses some; the assay was immunoSEQ multiplex PCR. This sample has 110,000 to 150,000 clones, with around 51% found just once. The sample comes from a study of CD8+ T cells in alopecia areata. Peripheral blood and lesional scalp punch biopsies came from alopecia areata patients. The specimen comprised CD4+ T cells sorted from blood, sampled at week 0. This TCR was sampled from a human donor with alopecia areata.

In DNA form, the CDR3 reads TGCAGCGTTGAAACGGGCAGCAATGAGCAGTTCTTC. Translated: CSVETGSNEQFF. The chain links TRBV29-1 to TRBJ2-1; D not certain. V dropped 2 bases and J dropped 6 bases, with 8 bases sitting between them. The CDR3 length is 12 residues. Germline V gene sequence: CDR1 SQVTM, CDR2 ANQGSEA.